The clone carrying this T cell receptor (beta chain) was detected a few times. The sample originates from a study of T cells in Graves' hyperthyroidism and ophthalmopathy. This CDR3 spans 13 amino acids. Per the germline V gene, CDR1 is LGHDT and CDR2 is YNNKEL (reference sequence). The V end was cut by 3 bases, the J end by 12 bases, with 12 bases between. RNA transcripts gave rise to amplified TCR beta CDR3 regions. HTBI primers were the set used in a first-round RT-PCR of the TCR CDR3. From the multiplex PCR reads, TCRdb called clonotypes with MiXCR, one entry per CDR3 protein. This sample yields hundreds of thousands of distinct CDR3 sequences, of which around 20% are seen a single time; 30% to 40% belongs to the top ten.

The origin of this receptor is a man younger than 40 with Graves' ophthalmopathy. The sample was blood. This chain uses TRBV3-1 with TRBJ1-6, with a possible D match to TRBD1 (5 bases). CDR3 residues: CASSQEGNRPLHF. The CDR3 DNA reads as TGTGCCAGCAGCCAGGAGGGGAATCGACCCCTCCACTTT.